This T cell receptor (beta chain) was profiled in a study of blood T cell repertoires in COVID-19. As for the study in general: The study drew acute and convalescent COVID-19 samples from the United States, Italy and Spain.

Germline V lookup: CDR1 SQVTM, CDR2 ANQGSEA. J lost 7 bases, V lost 3 bases, and 9 bases had no gene match. The CDR3 covers 15 residues. Adults between about 18 and 89 years of age took part from 24 US areas. Assignment of participants to cohorts was predicated upon participant-reported clinical history. Original analysis: How many nucleated cells were present was estimated from reference gene primer amplification. Repertoires were generated with immunoSEQ multiplex PCR, while TCRdb's copy carries only in-frame clones and drops some. The D gene and trimming were derived from the DNA, and the V and J assignments and clone size from that table. Of some 140,000 clones in the sample, roughly 80% are singletons; the top ten hold 5% to 6%.

The chain uses TRBV29-1 and TRBJ1-4, with 9 bases identical to TRBD1. This clonotype was obtained from a man aged 35 to 55 with acute COVID-19. The sequenced material came from PBMCs or T cells enriched from blood (not recorded which). Here the CDR3 reads CSVDWGDRGGEKLFF. CDR3 DNA: TGCAGCGTTGATTGGGGAGACAGGGGGGGTGAAAAACTGTTTTTT.